The entry below describes one TCR beta chain. This clonotype turned up a few times. Its cognate antigen has yet to be identified. The sample holds no much larger clone one base away, and base qualities are not on file. The data were taken from a study of post-analysis software for immune sequencing data (dated by TCRdb to the mid-2010s). Looking at the study overall: The recorded disease courses included relapsing-remitting, secondary progressive and progressive-relapsing multiple sclerosis, and some patients had no subtype annotation. A subset of samples was prepared in parallel using single-end sample barcoding, then pooled and co-amplified after Illumina adapter ligation. Patient repertoires were compared against 10 to 12 previously published healthy control repertoires from donors aged roughly 6 to 26 years. The research as a whole found: Significantly lower normalized Chao1 diversity was found in multiple sclerosis patients than in controls, suggesting substantial peripheral T-cell clonal expansion. The control group was slightly older than the multiple sclerosis patient group. Significantly higher frequencies in patients than in controls were found for roughly 5 TRBV segments, including TRBV5-6, TRBV5-1 and TRBV20-1. When samples were clustered directly using the F measure, samples prepared in the same batch co-clustered strongly, which prompted a batch-effect correction.

The protocol used for the library was PCR. The instrument given in TCRdb is Illumina HiSeq 2500. Unique molecular identifiers were incorporated into TCR beta cDNA libraries to reduce PCR and sequencing biases. Per 1 to 10 million input T cells, roughly 500,000 cDNA molecules were obtained, such that each molecule approximated one T cell. The same protocol used for the earlier healthy control dataset was applied to prepare and sequence the patient libraries. Samples belonging to the same batch were prepared together, multiplexed and sequenced on a shared HiSeq lane. Per the source publication's procedure: MIGEC was used to process the raw barcoded reads, and molecular identifier groups with only a single read were discarded before consensus assembly and CDR3 extraction. VDJtools was used for post-analysis of the clonotype tables, with diversity normalized by down-sampling every dataset to the smallest sample size. To correct batch-related cross-sample contamination, repertoire overlap clustering matched CDR3 amino acid sequences but not nucleotide sequences. Clones were called with MiXCR by TCRdb after fastp trimmed the public reads at Q25, and only in-frame beta chains were retained. Every CDR3 protein is listed once, alongside the most common genes and DNA of its rows. V and J calls and clone size were set by TCRdb, not the authors. For this sample the table gives about 770,000 distinct CDR3 sequences, of which under 60% were detected only once. The top ten clones comprise roughly 4.9% of the sample.

Inclusive of the bounding cysteine and phenylalanine, the CDR3 is 18 residues long. CDR3 DNA is the only sequence kept; it has 54 bases, read in frame from the first base. The germline V gene supplies CDR1 SGHAT and CDR2 FQNNGV. V and J are truncated by 5 bases and 1 base respectively, leaving an intervening sequence of 23 bases. To demonstrate the VDJtools post-analysis software, the study profiled TCR beta repertoires from the peripheral blood of under 15 young patients with multiple sclerosis. Multiple sclerosis patients were children and adolescents aged about 6 to 16 years. Material: blood. The rearrangement joined TRBV11-2 to TRBJ1-1; the best D guess is TRBD1, with 6 bases matching. The source is a girl between 10 and 17 years old with multiple sclerosis. The nucleotide sequence is given as TGTGCCAGCAGCACTTACCCGAGGGACATGGCGTGGAACACTGAAGCTTTCTTT. Its translation reads: CASSTYPRDMAWNTEAFF.